What follows is one T cell receptor (beta chain) and its context. This specimen belongs to a study of blood T cell repertoires in COVID-19. Germline CDR1 and CDR2: SGDLS and YYNGEE. The CDR3 extends over 16 amino acids. V was clipped by 5 bases and J by 6 bases; unmatched bases: 16. Produced via immunoSEQ multiplex PCR; TCRdb's table is partial and in-frame only. The sample comprises under 200,000 clones, under 85% of which are singletons, and around 16% rests with the top ten. The material sequenced was peripheral blood. V gene TRBV9 combines with J gene TRBJ2-7; 8 bases match TRBD2. The TCR sequence derives from a man aged 55 to 70 with active or convalescent COVID-19. CDR3: CASRGGGPASPGEQYF. In DNA, the CDR3 is TGTGCCAGCAGGGGCGGGGGGCCCGCCTCACCTGGCGAGCAGTACTTC.